This T cell receptor beta chain was profiled in a study of T cell responses to AZD1222 COVID-19 vaccine. Study observations and caveats: Repertoires were collected only later (after the peak T cell response had occurred). It should be noted that donors were predominantly white British and more often female, and clonal diversity was possibly underestimated. Breadth and depth of Spike-specific TCRs rose after two AZD1222 doses. The CD4 TCRs associated with vaccination extended across spike and predominated at 160-218 and 743-854.

In regard to this clone: As yet, its antigen is unknown.

Germline V gives CDR1 SGHTA, CDR2 FQGTGA. The V and J ends lost 4 bases and 5 bases, in that order; junction bases with no gene match: 8. CDR3 length equals 16 residues. Only in-frame clones appear in the TCRdb table, and some are missing; sequencing was by immunoSEQ multiplex PCR. The repertoire includes approximately 120,000 clones, about 90% of them detected once, and more than 9% sits in the top ten. This sequence was found in an adult in good health. The starting material was peripheral blood, obtained on day 0 of AZD1222 vaccination. The genes are TRBV7-3 and TRBJ1-4, with TRBD1 matching 9 bases. The CDR3 nucleotides read TGTGCCAGCAGCTCAGGAGGACAGGGGCAAAATGAAAAACTGTTTTTT. Amino acids: CASSSGGQGQNEKLFF.